A single TCR beta chain is shown here with its context. It lacks a known antigen. Base quality data are lacking; no much larger clone is found one base away. The data stem from a study of T cell responses to AZD1222 COVID-19 vaccine (dated by TCRdb to the early 2020s). Turning to the overall study: TCR sequencing was performed for roughly 250 trial participants, of whom some 200 were given two doses of AZD1222 and around 25 were given two doses of MenACWY control vaccine. Enrollment into the trials was organized by age into subgroups of 18-55, 56-69 and 70-plus years, and those subgroups contained about 160, 30 and 59 TCR-sequenced participants, respectively.

The CDR3 regions of human TCRbeta chains were analyzed by immunosequencing. As for the authors' bioinformatics: TCRs in the repertoires were matched against a reference library of SARS-CoV-2-specific TCRs that had been generated with the MIRA antigen-specificity platform. Breadth was defined as the fraction of unique TCRs that were SARS-CoV-2-associated, and depth was defined as the fraction of total T cells that were SARS-CoV-2-associated. Using the MIRA data, each spike-specific TCR was assigned both to the spike region to which the TCR was reactive and to a CD4 or CD8 class. Log10-transformed breadth and depth values were compared by one-way ANOVA with Sidak's multiple comparisons tests. The source is immuneACCESS, and TCRdb retained only in-frame sequences with V and J called. Part of the clones is not carried over; for the studies checked, unresolved V genes explain less than half of this, and the remainder is unexplained. That table furnishes V, J and clone size, whereas the DNA furnished D and trimming. This sample lists fewer than 180,000 clones; around 90% were detected once. The top ten hold roughly 3.4% of the sample.

What the work shows at the level of the full study, not this receptor alone: The 56-69-year group was small, and its depth increase did not reach significance, likely because of low power. The whole spike protein was spanned by vaccine-associated CD4 TCRs, and dominant responses were seen in regions 160-218 and 743-854. Conclusions about previously exposed vaccinees were limited because only five to seven AZD1222 recipients were SARS-CoV-2 seropositive at baseline. Because no samples from the day 14 peak response were available, repertoires could be characterized only after the peak T cell response. Most participants were white British and females outnumbered males, and the authors suggested that clonal diversity may have been underestimated. After two AZD1222 doses, both the breadth and the depth of spike-specific TCRs were significantly higher than at day 0 and than in MenACWY recipients. Reportedly, almost half of the unique spike-specific TCRs recognized epitopes lying outside the regions that are mutated in the B.1.351 and B.1.1.7 variants.

According to the germline V gene, CDR1 reads SGHRS and CDR2 reads YFSETQ. The CDR3 starts with the cysteine, ends with the phenylalanine, and has 18 residues. The retained sequence is limited to the CDR3, 54 bases, with the frame set at the first base. Deletion took 0 bases off V and 6 bases off J, with a span of 21 bases between the germline ends. This specimen's time point label, interpreted: about 28 days (+/-7) after the second vaccine dose. AZD1222 recipients with second doses at about 4 weeks or about 12 weeks were pooled, because spike-specific TCR depth and breadth did not differ between schedules. Vaccinee samples came from UK trials COV001 and COV002, including a single-blind randomized controlled phase 2/3 trial of AZD1222 (ChAdOx1 nCoV-19) in healthy adults. For TCRbeta chain sequencing, PBMC samples from trial participants were taken at day 0 and at day 28 after the second dose.

Here the sequenced sample was peripheral blood, taken 28 days after the second AZD1222 dose. The chain uses TRBV5-1 and TRBJ2-2; TRBD1 is perhaps the D gene, given 5 matching bases. This TCR came from an adult who received the AZD1222 COVID-19 vaccine. The CDR3 region: CASSLVPLRAPTSGELFF. The sequenced DNA: TGCGCCAGCAGCTTGGTGCCCCTCAGGGCCCCAACTTCCGGGGAGCTGTTTTTT.